This record looks at one T cell receptor (beta chain) sequence and its context. Clones were read by immunoSEQ multiplex PCR, and TCRdb kept only the in-frame ones, dropping some. This repertoire shows about 70,000 clones, roughly 92% found once; its top ten account for 2.5% to 3.5%. The sample originates from a study of T cell changes during pregnancy in multiple sclerosis. V was shortened by 8 bases and J by 2 bases, with 12 bases between the two germline ends. Per germline, CDR1 SNHLY and CDR2 FYNNEI. This CDR3 is 13 amino acids long. This material consisted of CD8+ T cells from peripheral blood mononuclear cells, taken in the third trimester of pregnancy. The V gene is TRBV2, the J gene TRBJ1-1; D is perhaps TRBD1 (6 bases). The sequence was collected from a female donor in good health, enrolled as a control in a pregnancy study. CDR3 protein: CASRKDSNTEAFF. In nucleotides, the CDR3 is TGTGCCAGCCGAAAGGACAGCAACACTGAAGCTTTCTTT.